The entry below gives a single TCR beta chain sequence along with its context. Antigen unknown. The data are from a study of CD8+CD57+ T cells in acquired aplastic anemia. Across the study: Average DNA yield from sorted CD4+ and CD8+ cells was about 2.9 ug. Read counts for CD4+ cells (from healthy donors) averaged about 11 million.

In germline, CDR1 is SGHAT, CDR2 FQDESV (reference sequence). The V and J ends lost 0 bases and 7 bases, in that order; junction bases with no gene match: 4. The CDR3 covers 15 residues. Study-level results: Patients and controls were not found to differ significantly in CD8+ Simpson's diversity. The number of CD8+ CDR3 sequences shared by patients and controls was approximately 30.

TCR beta VDJ and CDR3 were profiled, and genomic DNA was the template. TCRdb analysed the reads with MiXCR anew, one entry per CDR3 protein. The sample comprises about 130,000 distinct CDR3 sequences, around two fifths of which are singletons, and 8% to 9% rests with the top ten. Sequenced sample: sorted CD4+, CD8+, or CD8+CD57+ T cells (not recorded which) from PBMCs. The chain carries TRBV11-1 and TRBJ2-3, with TRBD1 identical over 10 bases. The TCR originated in a human donor in good health, serving as a control. CDR3 sequence reads: CASSLAGQGWNTQYF. Written as DNA, the CDR3 is TGTGCCAGCAGCTTAGCGGGACAGGGGTGGAATACGCAGTATTTT.